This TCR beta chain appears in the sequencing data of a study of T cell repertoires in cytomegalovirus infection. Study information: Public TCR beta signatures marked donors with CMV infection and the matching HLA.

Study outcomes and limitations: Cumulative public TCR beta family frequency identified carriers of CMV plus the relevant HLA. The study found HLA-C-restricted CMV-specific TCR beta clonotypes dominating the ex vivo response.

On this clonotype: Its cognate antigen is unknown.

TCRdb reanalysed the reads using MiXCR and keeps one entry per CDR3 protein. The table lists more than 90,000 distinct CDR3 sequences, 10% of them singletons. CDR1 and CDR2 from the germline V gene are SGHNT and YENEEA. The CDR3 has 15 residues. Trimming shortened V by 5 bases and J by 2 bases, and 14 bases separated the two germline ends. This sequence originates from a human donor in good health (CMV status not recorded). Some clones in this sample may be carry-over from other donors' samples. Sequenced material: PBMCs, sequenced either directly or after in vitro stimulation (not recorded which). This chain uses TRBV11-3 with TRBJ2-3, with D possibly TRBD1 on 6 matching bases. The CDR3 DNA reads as TGTGCCAGCAGCCTCACAGGGATCCCCACAGATACGCAGTATTTT. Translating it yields CASSLTGIPTDTQYF.